This T cell receptor beta chain was recorded in a study of T cell responses to AZD1222 COVID-19 vaccine. Losses at the gene ends were 5 bases for V and 0 bases for J; bases not matched to a gene: 13. This CDR3 is built from 19 residues. Germline V gene sequence: CDR1 PRHDT, CDR2 FYEKMQ (reference sequence). Whole-study findings and limits: Per reports, nearly half of all spike-specific TCRs target regions that are unmutated in variants.

Profiling relied on immunoSEQ multiplex PCR, and the TCRdb table lists in-frame clones only, not all of them. Of fewer than 65,000 clones in the sample, more than 65% were seen once. In the case of this clone: What it binds is not known.

The TCR was taken from an adult in good health. This chain links TRBV13 with TRBJ2-1; 10 nucleotides agree with TRBD2. The material was peripheral blood, obtained on day 0 of AZD1222 vaccination. The CDR3 DNA sequence: TGTGCCAGCAGCCCCGGACTAGCGGATCCTTCTAGCTCCTACAATGAGCAGTTCTTC. Translated: CASSPGLADPSSSYNEQFF.